This TCR beta chain was captured by sequencing in a study of cytomegalovirus exposure and HLA in healthy donors. Broader study findings: Cytomegalovirus association was assigned to about 150 TCR beta chains.

About this clone itself: Antigen specificity is unknown.

CDR3 length: 16 amino acids. Trimming cost V 5 bases and J 3 bases; bases outside gene matches: 11. CDR1 SGHRS and CDR2 YFSETQ come from the germline V gene. Libraries were prepared by immunoSEQ multiplex PCR; TCRdb keeps only in-frame clonotypes and omits some of them. In the table there are some 140,000 clones, 75% to 90% of which are singletons. Donors came from a validation cohort of approximately 110 subjects, distinct from the first 666-subject cohort. The chain couples TRBV5-1 to TRBJ1-3; 7 nucleotides agree with TRBD1. This clonotype originated in a woman in her 30s in good health and CMV-seropositive. Specimen: PBMCs. The CDR3 bases are TGCGCCAGCAGTACTCCTCTACAGGGGAGTGGAAACACCATATATTTT. Its protein product is CASSTPLQGSGNTIYF.